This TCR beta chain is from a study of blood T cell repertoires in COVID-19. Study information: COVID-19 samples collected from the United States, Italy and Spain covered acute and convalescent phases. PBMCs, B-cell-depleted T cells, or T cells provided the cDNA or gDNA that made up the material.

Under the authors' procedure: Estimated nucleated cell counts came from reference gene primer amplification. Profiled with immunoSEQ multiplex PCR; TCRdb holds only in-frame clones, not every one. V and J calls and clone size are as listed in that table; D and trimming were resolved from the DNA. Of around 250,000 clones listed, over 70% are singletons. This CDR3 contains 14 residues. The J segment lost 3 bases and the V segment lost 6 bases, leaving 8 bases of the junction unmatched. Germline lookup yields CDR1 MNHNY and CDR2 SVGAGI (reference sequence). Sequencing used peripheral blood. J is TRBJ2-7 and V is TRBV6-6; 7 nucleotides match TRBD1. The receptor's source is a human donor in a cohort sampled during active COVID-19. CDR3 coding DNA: TGTGCCAGCAGGCCCGCGACAGGGAACTACGAGCAGTACTTC. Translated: CASRPATGNYEQYF.